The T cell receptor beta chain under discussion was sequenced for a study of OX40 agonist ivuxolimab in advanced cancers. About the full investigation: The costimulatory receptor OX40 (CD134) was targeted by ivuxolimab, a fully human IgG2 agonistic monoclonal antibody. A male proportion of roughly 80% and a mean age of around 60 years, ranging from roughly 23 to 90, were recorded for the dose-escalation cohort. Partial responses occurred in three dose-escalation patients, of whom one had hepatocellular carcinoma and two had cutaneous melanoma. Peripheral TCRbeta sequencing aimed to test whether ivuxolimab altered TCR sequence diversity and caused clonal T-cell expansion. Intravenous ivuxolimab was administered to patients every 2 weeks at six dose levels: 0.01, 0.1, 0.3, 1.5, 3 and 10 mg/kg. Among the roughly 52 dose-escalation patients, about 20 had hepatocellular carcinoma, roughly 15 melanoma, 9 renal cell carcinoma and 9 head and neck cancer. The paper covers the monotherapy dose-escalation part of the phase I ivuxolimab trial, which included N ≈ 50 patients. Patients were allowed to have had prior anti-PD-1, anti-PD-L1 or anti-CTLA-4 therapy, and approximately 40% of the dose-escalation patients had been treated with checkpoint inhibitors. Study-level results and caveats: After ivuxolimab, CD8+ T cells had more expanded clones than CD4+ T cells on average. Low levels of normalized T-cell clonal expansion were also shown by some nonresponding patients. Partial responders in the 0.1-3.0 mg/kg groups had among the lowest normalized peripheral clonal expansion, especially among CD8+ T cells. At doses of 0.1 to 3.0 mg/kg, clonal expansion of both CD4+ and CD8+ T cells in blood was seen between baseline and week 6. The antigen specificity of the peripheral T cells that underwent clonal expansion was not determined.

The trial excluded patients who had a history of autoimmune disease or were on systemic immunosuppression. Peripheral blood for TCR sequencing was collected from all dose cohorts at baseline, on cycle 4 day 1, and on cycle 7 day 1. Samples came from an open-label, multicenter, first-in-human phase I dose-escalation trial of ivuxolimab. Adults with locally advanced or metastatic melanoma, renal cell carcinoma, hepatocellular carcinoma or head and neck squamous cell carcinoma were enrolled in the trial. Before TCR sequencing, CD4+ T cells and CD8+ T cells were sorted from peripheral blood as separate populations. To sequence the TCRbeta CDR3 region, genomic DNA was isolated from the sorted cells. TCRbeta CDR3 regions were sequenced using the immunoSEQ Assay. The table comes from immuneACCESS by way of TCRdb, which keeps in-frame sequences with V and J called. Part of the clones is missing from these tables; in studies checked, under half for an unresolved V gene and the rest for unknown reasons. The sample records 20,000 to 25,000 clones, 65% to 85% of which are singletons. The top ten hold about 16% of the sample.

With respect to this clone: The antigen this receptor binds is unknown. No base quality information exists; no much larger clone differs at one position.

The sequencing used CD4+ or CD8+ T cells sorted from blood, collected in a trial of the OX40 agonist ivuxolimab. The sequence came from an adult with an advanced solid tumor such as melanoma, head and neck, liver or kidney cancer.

The nucleotide sequence is TGTGCCAGCAGTTACAGGGGGGATGAAAAACTGTTTTTT. It translates as CASSYRGDEKLFF. The sequence links TRBV6-6 to TRBJ1-4; TRBD1 might be the D gene, on 6 matching bases. Trimming costs V 2 bases and J 6 bases, and their ends lie 7 bases apart. In the germline V gene (reference sequence), CDR1 corresponds to MNHNY and CDR2 to SVGAGI. CDR3 length: 13 amino acids, cysteine to phenylalanine. CDR3 DNA only is kept here, 39 bases in frame from base 1.